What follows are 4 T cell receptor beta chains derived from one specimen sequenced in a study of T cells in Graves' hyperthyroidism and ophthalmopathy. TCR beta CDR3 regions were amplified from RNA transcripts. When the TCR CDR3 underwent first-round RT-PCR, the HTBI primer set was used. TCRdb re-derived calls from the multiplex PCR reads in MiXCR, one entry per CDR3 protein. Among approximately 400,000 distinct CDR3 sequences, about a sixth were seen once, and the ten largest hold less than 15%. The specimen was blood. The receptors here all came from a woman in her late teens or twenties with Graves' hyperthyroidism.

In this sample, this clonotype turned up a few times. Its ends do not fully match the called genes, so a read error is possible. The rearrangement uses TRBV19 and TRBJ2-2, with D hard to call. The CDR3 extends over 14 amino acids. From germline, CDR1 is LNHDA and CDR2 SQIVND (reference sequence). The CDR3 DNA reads TGTGCCAGTAGGATAGACTGGAACACCGGGGAGCTGTTTTTT. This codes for CASRIDWNTGELFF.

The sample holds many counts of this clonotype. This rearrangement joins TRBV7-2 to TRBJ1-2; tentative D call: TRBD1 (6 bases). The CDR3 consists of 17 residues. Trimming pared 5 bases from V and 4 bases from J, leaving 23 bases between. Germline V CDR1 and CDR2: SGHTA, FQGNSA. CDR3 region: CASSKKLPGGRIYGYTF. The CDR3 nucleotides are TGTGCCAGCAGCAAAAAGCTCCCCGGGGGGCGAATCTATGGCTACACCTTC.

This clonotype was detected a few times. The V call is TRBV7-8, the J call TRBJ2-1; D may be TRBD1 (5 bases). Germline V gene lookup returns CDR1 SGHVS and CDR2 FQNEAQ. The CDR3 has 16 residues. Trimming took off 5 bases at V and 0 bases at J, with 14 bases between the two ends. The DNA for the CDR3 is TGTGCCAGCAGCCGGACACTTTCTAGCTCCTACAATGAGCAGTTCTTC. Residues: CASSRTLSSSYNEQFF.

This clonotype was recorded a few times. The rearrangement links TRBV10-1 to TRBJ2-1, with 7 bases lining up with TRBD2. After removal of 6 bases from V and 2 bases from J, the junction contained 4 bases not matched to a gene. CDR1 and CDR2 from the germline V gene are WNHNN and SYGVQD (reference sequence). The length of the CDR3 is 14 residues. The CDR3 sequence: CASSRGRPYNEQFF. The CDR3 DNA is TGCGCCAGCAGCCGCGGGAGACCCTACAATGAGCAGTTCTTC.